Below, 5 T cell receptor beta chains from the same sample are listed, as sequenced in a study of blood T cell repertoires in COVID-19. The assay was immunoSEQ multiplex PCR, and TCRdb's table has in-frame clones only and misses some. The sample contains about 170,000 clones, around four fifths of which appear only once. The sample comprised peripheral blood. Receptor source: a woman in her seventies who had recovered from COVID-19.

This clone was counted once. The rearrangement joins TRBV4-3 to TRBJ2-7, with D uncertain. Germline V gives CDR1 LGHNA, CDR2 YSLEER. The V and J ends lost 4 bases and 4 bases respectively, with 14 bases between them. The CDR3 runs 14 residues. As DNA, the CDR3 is TGCGCCAGCAGCCCCCGGGTGGAGTGGTACGAGCAGTACTTC. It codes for CASSPRVEWYEQYF.

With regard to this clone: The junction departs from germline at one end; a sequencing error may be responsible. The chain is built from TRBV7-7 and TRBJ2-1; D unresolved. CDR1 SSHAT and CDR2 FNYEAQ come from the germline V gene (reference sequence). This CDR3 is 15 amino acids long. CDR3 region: CASSILPVSYNEQFF. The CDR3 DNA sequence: TGTGCTAGCAGCATACTCCCCGTCTCCTACAATGAGCAGTTCTTC.

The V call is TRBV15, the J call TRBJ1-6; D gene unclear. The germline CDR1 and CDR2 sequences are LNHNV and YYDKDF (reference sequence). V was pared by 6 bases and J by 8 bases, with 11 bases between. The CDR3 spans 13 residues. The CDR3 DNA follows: TGTGCCACCAGGGGTTTAGCCTATTCACCCCTCCACTTT. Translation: CATRGLAYSPLHF.

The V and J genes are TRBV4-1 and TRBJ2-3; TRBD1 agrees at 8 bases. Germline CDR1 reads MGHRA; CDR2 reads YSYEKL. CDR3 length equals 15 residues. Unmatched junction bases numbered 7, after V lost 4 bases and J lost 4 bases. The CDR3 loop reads CASSLNQGAADTQYF. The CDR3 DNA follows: TGCGCCAGCAGCCTTAACCAGGGGGCCGCAGATACGCAGTATTTT.

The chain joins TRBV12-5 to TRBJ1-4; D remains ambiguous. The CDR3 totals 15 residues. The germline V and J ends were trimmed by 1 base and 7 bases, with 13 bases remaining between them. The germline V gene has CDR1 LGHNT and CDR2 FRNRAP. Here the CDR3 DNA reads TGTGCTAGTGGTTTGGGGAGGTCTTCGGGTGAAAAACTGTTTTTT. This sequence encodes CASGLGRSSGEKLFF.